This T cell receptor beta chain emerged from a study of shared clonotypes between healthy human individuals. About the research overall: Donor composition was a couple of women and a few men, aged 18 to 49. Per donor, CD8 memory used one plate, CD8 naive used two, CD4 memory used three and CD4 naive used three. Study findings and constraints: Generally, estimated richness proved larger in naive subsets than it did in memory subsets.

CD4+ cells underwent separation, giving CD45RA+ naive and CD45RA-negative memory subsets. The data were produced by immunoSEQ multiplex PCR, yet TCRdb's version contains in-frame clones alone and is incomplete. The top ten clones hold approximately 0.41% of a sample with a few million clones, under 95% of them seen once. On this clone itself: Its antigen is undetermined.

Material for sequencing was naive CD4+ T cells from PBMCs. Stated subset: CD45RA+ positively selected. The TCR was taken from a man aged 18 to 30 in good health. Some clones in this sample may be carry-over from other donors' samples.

CDR3 region: CASSVLAGFFNEQFF. In DNA, the CDR3 is TGTGCCAGCAGCGTGCTAGCGGGATTCTTCAATGAGCAGTTCTTC. The chain combines TRBV9 with TRBJ2-1; TRBD2 matches at 9 bases. V was pared by 2 bases and J by 6 bases, with 6 bases of the junction left unmatched. Germline V gives CDR1 SGDLS, CDR2 YYNGEE. The CDR3 length is 15 residues.